A single sample gave rise to the 21 T cell receptor beta chains below, sequenced in a study of blood T cell repertoires in COVID-19. TCRdb keeps only in-frame clones here, not all; method: immunoSEQ multiplex PCR. The table lists about 180,000 clones, over 65% of them singletons. The sequenced sample was peripheral blood. The source is a person between 65 and 79 years old with COVID-19, enrolled during active disease.

The rearrangement uses TRBV6-2 or TRBV6-3 and TRBJ2-7; 8 positions agree with TRBD2. The J segment lost 3 bases and the V segment lost 0 bases, leaving 4 bases of the junction unmatched. The CDR3 has 15 residues. From germline, CDR1 is MNHEY and CDR2 SVGEGT. The DNA of the CDR3 is TGTGCCAGCAGTTACTCGACTAGCGCAGGCTACGAGCAGTACTTC. This gives the protein CASSYSTSAGYEQYF.

The chain combines TRBV19 with TRBJ2-2; a weak D match, TRBD1 (6 bases). Germline-derived CDR1 and CDR2 are LNHDA and SQIVND (reference sequence). V lost 7 bases, J lost 1 base, and 13 bases lay in between. The CDR3 is 15 residues long. For the CDR3, the DNA is TGTGCCAGTACGGCCGGGACAAGGAACACCGGGGAGCTGTTTTTT. It translates to CASTAGTRNTGELFF. Complete variable domain (other parts from reference TRBV19 and TRBJ2-2): DGGITQSPKYLFRKEGQNVTLSCEQNLNHDAMYWYRQDPGQGLRLIYYSQIVNDFQKGDIAEGYSVSREKKESFPLTVTSAQKNPTAFYLCASTAGTRNTGELFFGEGSRLTVL.

The V call is TRBV10-3, the J call TRBJ2-7; TRBD1 agrees at 11 bases. There are 15 residues in the CDR3. V trimming: 6 bases; J trimming: 4 bases; junction bases outside the gene matches: 8. Germline loops: CDR1 ENHRY, CDR2 SYGVKD. CDR3 residues: CAIRGTGGHGYEQYF. Written as DNA, the CDR3 is TGTGCCATCAGGGGGACAGGGGGGCACGGTTACGAGCAGTACTTC.

In DNA, the CDR3 is TGTGCCAGCAGGGCCAGGACAGGGATGCCCTACGAGCAGTACTTC. Protein: CASRARTGMPYEQYF. The rearrangement joins TRBV6-5 to TRBJ2-7; the match to TRBD1 covers 8 bases. Trimming at V came to 6 bases and at J to 2 bases, leaving 9 bases not matched to a gene. In germline, CDR1 is MNHEY, CDR2 SVGAGI. The CDR3 contains 15 residues.

The chain employs TRBV2 and TRBJ2-7; D remains unclear. Germline V gives CDR1 SNHLY, CDR2 FYNNEI. The CDR3 runs to 13 residues. V gave up 8 bases and J gave up 0 bases, with 11 bases separating them. This CDR3 reads CASAHATSYEQYF. The CDR3 nucleotides read TGTGCCAGCGCCCACGCTACCTCCTACGAGCAGTACTTC.

The V gene is TRBV7-2, the J gene TRBJ1-5; D gene ambiguous. The V end lost 6 bases, the J end lost 3 bases, and 9 bases lay between the germline ends. The germline V gene has CDR1 SGHTA and CDR2 FQGNSA. The CDR3 contains 13 residues. CDR3 sequence: CASRQFDNQPQHF. The DNA of the CDR3 is TGTGCCAGCAGACAATTTGACAATCAGCCCCAGCATTTT.

The table lists this clone with a count of one. This chain's CDR3 is CASSQEGLGYGNEQFF. CDR3 in DNA: TGCGCCAGCAGCCAAGAGGGACTAGGCTACGGCAATGAGCAGTTCTTC. The chain has TRBV4-3 and TRBJ2-1; TRBD2 matches 8 bases. CDR1 is LGHNA and CDR2 is YSLEER in the germline V gene. V was pared by 0 bases and J by 6 bases, with 7 bases of the junction left unmatched. CDR3 size: 16 residues.

The DNA for the CDR3 is TGTGCCAGCAGCCGGACGGGGGACGCCATAAAAGAGACCCAGTACTTC. Translating it yields CASSRTGDAIKETQYF. This chain uses TRBV3-1 (or the pseudogene TRBV3-2) with TRBJ2-5; weak D call: TRBD2 (6 bases). V lost 4 bases, J lost 3 bases, and 18 bases lay in between. This CDR3 comprises 16 residues. In germline, CDR1 is LGHDT, CDR2 YNNKEL (reference sequence).

The V and J genes are TRBV29-1 and TRBJ2-1; 8 bases map to TRBD2. CDR1 and CDR2 from the germline V gene are SQVTM and ANQGSEA. V shed 0 bases, J shed 1 base, and the junction held 2 bases outside the gene matches. The CDR3 is 15 amino acids. Here the CDR3 DNA reads TGCAGCGTTGAAGATAGCGGGGAGTCCTACAATGAGCAGTTCTTC. Protein: CSVEDSGESYNEQFF.

The J gene is TRBJ1-4, the V gene TRBV6-5; D is perhaps TRBD1 (6 bases). The ends were cut back, 4 bases at V and 7 bases at J, with 13 bases in the middle. Germline lookup yields CDR1 MNHEY and CDR2 SVGAGI. The CDR3 sequence is 14 residues long. The CDR3 protein is CASSSRGVGEKLFF. The CDR3 DNA sequence: TGTGCCAGCAGTTCCAGGGGAGTCGGTGAAAAACTGTTTTTT.

The CDR3, as DNA: TGTGCCAGCAGCTTGAGCGACGAGCAGTACTTC. Protein product: CASSLSDEQYF. V usage is TRBV5-6 and J usage is TRBJ2-7; unclear D gene. V lost 1 base to trimming and J lost 5 bases, with 4 bases between them. The CDR3 runs to 11 residues. Per the germline V gene, CDR1 is SGHDT and CDR2 is YYEEEE.

The V and J genes are TRBV6-5 and TRBJ1-2; 7 bases agree with TRBD1. The V gene end was trimmed by 7 bases and the J gene end by 6 bases; junction bases not matched to a gene: 8. The CDR3 loop spans 13 amino acids. CDR1 is MNHEY and CDR2 is SVGAGI in the germline V gene. CDR3 bases: TGTGCCAGCAACCCCGGGACAGCCAATGGCTACACCTTC. Translating it yields CASNPGTANGYTF.

The rearrangement joins TRBV16 to TRBJ2-7; 8 bases agree with TRBD2. The CDR3 extends over 14 amino acids. V shed 7 bases, J shed 2 bases, and the junction held 7 bases outside the gene matches. The germline CDR1 and CDR2 sequences are KGHSY and FQNENV. CDR3 in DNA: TGTGCCAGCAACACAGCGGGGGCCCCCTACGAGCAGTACTTC. Its translation is CASNTAGAPYEQYF.

The chain has TRBV6-4 and TRBJ2-7; TRBD1 is a possible D gene (5 bases). Germline assignment: CDR1 MRHNA and CDR2 SNTAGT. The CDR3 is made up of 19 amino acids. V was trimmed by 9 bases and J by 2 bases, leaving 32 bases between them. CDR3 sequence (DNA): TGTGCCAGTGAGTTGGGGCTAGTCCTTAGCCCCATCCCGCCCTACGAGCAGTACTTC. It yields the protein CASELGLVLSPIPPYEQYF.

This clone is a singleton in its sample. CDR3 amino acids: CATSGRRRNTEAFF. The DNA for the CDR3 is TGTGCCACCAGCGGAAGGAGGCGGAACACTGAAGCTTTCTTT. The chain joins TRBV15 to TRBJ1-1; D not resolved. Germline CDR1 reads LNHNV; CDR2 reads YYDKDF (reference sequence). The CDR3 is 14 amino acids. V was clipped by 5 bases and J by 1 base, with 11 bases between them. Based on the CDR3 plus reference TRBV15 and TRBJ1-1, the full variable domain is DAMVIQNPRYQVTQFGKPVTLSCSQTLNHNVMYWYQQKSSQAPKLLFHYYDKDFNNEADTPDNFQSRRPNTSFCFLDIRSPGLGDTAMYLCATSGRRRNTEAFFGQGTRLTVV.

The chain recombines TRBV3-1 (or the pseudogene TRBV3-2) with TRBJ1-5, with D maybe TRBD1 (5 bases). With 6 bases removed from V and 0 bases from J, the gap between germline ends came to 9 bases. The V gene's germline CDR1 is LGHDT and CDR2 YNNKEL (reference sequence). The CDR3 loop spans 14 amino acids. The CDR3, as DNA: TGTGCCAGCAGGGCAGGGAATAGCAATCAGCCCCAGCATTTT. Translating gives CASRAGNSNQPQHF.

The chain uses TRBV7-9 and TRBJ1-2, with D possibly matching TRBD1 (6 bases). The germline CDR1 and CDR2 sequences are SEHNR and FQNEAQ (reference sequence). Trimming removed 5 bases at V and 6 bases at J, with 16 bases between. This CDR3 region has 14 residues. CDR3 bases: TGTGCCAGCAGCCTCAATCTGGGACAAAATGGCTACACCTTC. It translates to CASSLNLGQNGYTF.

As for this clone: This sample includes further DNA sequences coding for the same CDR3. The CDR3 region is CASSVSGSTDTQYF. The CDR3 DNA follows: TGTGCCAGCAGCGTAAGCGGTAGCACAGATACGCAGTATTTT. The rearrangement uses TRBV9 and TRBJ2-3; D is perhaps TRBD2 (5 bases). This CDR3 is built from 14 residues. CDR1 is SGDLS and CDR2 is YYNGEE in the germline V gene. Trimming took 1 base from V and 0 from J, leaving 6 bases between them.

V gene TRBV30 combines with J gene TRBJ2-7; D uncertain. Trimming shortened V by 0 bases and J by 10 bases, and 16 bases separated the two germline ends. Germline values: CDR1 GTSNPN, CDR2 SVGIG (reference sequence). The CDR3 covers 13 residues. CDR3 in amino acids: CAWSVSQADPQYF. As DNA, the CDR3 is TGTGCCTGGAGTGTAAGTCAGGCAGATCCCCAGTACTTC. The variable domain in full, completed from reference TRBV30 and TRBJ2-7, reads SQTIHQWPATLVQPVGSPLSLECTVEGTSNPNLYWYRQAAGRGLQLLFYSVGIGQISSEVPQNLSASRPQDRQFILSSKKLLLSDSGFYLCAWSVSQADPQYFGPGTRLTVT.

The genes are TRBV27 and TRBJ1-6; 11 nucleotides match TRBD1. After removal of 6 bases from V and 9 bases from J, the junction contained 4 bases not matched to a gene. This CDR3 is built from 14 residues. Looked up from germline, CDR1 is MNHEY and CDR2 is SMNVEV (reference sequence). In DNA form, the CDR3 reads TGTGCCAGCAGGGGGACAGGGGGAGTTTCACCCCTCCACTTT. As protein: CASRGTGGVSPLHF.

The V call is TRBV5-1, the J call TRBJ2-2; possibly TRBD1 for D (6 bases). CDR3 length: 16 residues. Per the germline V gene, CDR1 is SGHRS and CDR2 is YFSETQ. V was pared by 0 bases and J by 6 bases, with 15 bases between. The CDR3 coding sequence is TGCGCCAGCAGCTTGGCGCAGGGGTCAAACGCCGGGGAGCTGTTTTTT. This translates into CASSLAQGSNAGELFF.